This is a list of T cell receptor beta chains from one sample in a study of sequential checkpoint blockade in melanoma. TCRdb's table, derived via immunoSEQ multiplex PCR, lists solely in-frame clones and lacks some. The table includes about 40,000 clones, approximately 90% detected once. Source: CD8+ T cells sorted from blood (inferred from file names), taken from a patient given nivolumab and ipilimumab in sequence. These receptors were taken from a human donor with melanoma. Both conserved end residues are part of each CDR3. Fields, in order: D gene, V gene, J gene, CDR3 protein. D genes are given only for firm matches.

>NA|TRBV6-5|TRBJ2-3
CASSYSKQDYTDTQYF
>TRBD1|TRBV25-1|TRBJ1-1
CASSWDSLNTEAFF
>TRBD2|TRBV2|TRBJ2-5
CASRVSGGQVETQYF
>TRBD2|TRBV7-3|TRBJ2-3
CASSLNLAGDPTDTQYF
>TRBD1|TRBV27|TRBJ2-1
CASSLRTGVYNEQFF
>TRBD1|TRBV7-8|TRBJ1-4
CASSLLVRDRDEKLFF
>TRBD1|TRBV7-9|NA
CASSSGQSYEQYF
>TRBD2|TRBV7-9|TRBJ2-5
CASSDPLAEGGQETQYF
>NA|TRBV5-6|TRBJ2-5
CASSLDPEETQYF
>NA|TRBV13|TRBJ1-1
CASSLDRGLNTEAFF
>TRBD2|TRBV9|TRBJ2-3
CASSDGVRGGDTQYF